This T cell receptor (beta chain) came from a study of STAT5B mutations in CD4+ large granular lymphocyte leukemia. About this clone: Its target is unknown.

Sequencing was performed with immunoSEQ multiplex PCR; in TCRdb, only in-frame clones are kept and a portion is missing. The sample has some 30,000 clones, more than 60% seen once. V lost 10 bases and J 6 bases, leaving 18 bases between the germline ends. Germline CDR1 and CDR2: MDHEN and SYDVKM. The CDR3 has 13 residues. Study-wide results and caveats: Without putative leukemic clones, patient CD4-sorted repertoires remained more clonal than healthy CD4+ repertoires.

The source is a human donor in good health. Sequenced input: CD4+ T cells from blood buffy coats. The J gene is TRBJ1-2, the V gene TRBV28; D ambiguous. CDR3 DNA: TGTGCCACCAGCTCGTTCGGGCGCAATGGCTACACCTTC. Its translation: CATSSFGRNGYTF.